This TCR beta chain was recovered during a study of blood T cell repertoires in COVID-19. Study information: Sites in the United States, Italy and Spain provided acute and convalescent COVID-19 samples. The analysed material was cDNA or gDNA that came from T cells, B-cell-depleted T cells, or PBMCs.

V lost 8 bases, J lost 3 bases, and 18 bases stayed unmatched. This CDR3 spans 16 amino acids. Germline V gives CDR1 GTSNPN, CDR2 SVGIG (reference sequence). In the source study's methods: From reference gene primer amplification, estimates of nucleated cell counts were derived. Only in-frame clones appear in the TCRdb table, and some are missing; sequencing was by immunoSEQ multiplex PCR. V, J and clone size are those of that table, while D and trimming were read from the DNA. This table holds hundreds of thousands of clones, around four fifths found once. This clonotype originated in a woman in her fifties or sixties with acute or convalescent COVID-19. The rearrangement uses TRBV30 and TRBJ1-1; 7 bases match TRBD1. Sequencing was done on a sample of peripheral blood. CDR3 nucleotides: TGTGCCACGGGTGGGACAGAACTAATGATGGACACTGAAGCTTTCTTT. Translation: CATGGTELMMDTEAFF.